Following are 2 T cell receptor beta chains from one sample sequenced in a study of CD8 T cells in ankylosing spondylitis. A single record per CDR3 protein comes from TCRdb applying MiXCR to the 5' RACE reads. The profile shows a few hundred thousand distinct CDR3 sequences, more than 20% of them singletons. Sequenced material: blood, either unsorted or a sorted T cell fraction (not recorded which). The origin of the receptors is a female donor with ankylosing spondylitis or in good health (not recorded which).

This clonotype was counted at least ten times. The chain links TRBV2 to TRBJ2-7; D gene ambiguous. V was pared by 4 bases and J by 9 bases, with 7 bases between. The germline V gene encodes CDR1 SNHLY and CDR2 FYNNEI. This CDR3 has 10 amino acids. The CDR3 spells CASSGVVQYF. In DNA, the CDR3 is TGTGCCAGCAGTGGGGTGGTGCAGTACTTC.

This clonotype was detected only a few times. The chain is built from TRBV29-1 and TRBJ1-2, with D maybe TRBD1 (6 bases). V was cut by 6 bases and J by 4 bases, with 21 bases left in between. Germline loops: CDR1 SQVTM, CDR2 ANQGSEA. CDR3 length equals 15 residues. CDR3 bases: TGCAGCGTCATACCCCTCCTTCGCAGGGGCTATGGCTACACCTTC. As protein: CSVIPLLRRGYGYTF.